This TCR beta chain was recovered during a study of blood T cells in healthy people across ages. Study observations and caveats: Whereas aged donors had fewer naive CD4+ cells, long-lived donors had more of them and higher diversity. Diversity figures derived from one million T cells were judged to underestimate the true value.

Comments on this clonotype: Its antigen is unknown.

This CDR3 is 14 amino acids long. V gave up 6 bases and J gave up 2 bases, with 10 bases separating them. CDR1 is KGHDR, CDR2 SFDVKD, per germline. With each sample, at least 5 micrograms of total RNA were extracted. Through a sample-barcoded 5' primer and a J-beta primer mix, a second PCR was run for roughly 6 to 12 cycles. Carrying 12 random nucleotides, a template-switch adaptor labeled each individual cDNA molecule. Each CDR3 protein gets one entry after TCRdb re-called the 5' RACE reads with MiXCR. The data hold roughly 1.5 million distinct CDR3 sequences, with 40% to 45% observed a single time. The sequenced sample consisted of blood. This chain uses TRBV24-1 with TRBJ2-1, with D tentatively TRBD2 (6 bases). This clonotype was sampled from a woman younger than 35 in good health. As DNA, the CDR3 is TGTGCCACCAGTCGGGGGACGCCCTACAATGAGCAGTTCTTC. As protein: CATSRGTPYNEQFF.